The 18 T cell receptor beta chains below come from one sample, sequenced in a study of CD8 T cells in Susac syndrome. Random hexamers primed reverse transcription of 0.5 to 1 ug RNA. MiXCR, run by TCRdb on the immunoSEQ multiplex PCR reads, gives a single entry per CDR3 protein. The repertoire holds 240,000 or so distinct CDR3 sequences, with about 96% as singletons. The material sequenced was CD4+ T cells from PBMCs. These receptors all come from a human donor with Susac syndrome.

The CDR3 sequence: CAWGQVPGNQPQHF. DNA for the CDR3: TGTGCCTGGGGTCAGGTGCCGGGCAATCAGCCCCAGCATTTT. The chain employs TRBV30 and TRBJ1-5; D gene ambiguous. V lost 5 bases and J lost 2, with 13 bases in between. CDR1 GTSNPN and CDR2 SVGIG come from the germline V gene (reference sequence). The CDR3 sequence is 14 residues long.

This chain uses TRBV18 with TRBJ2-2; perhaps TRBD1 as D (6 bases). CDR1 and CDR2 (germline): KGHSH, LQKENI. The V end was cut by 3 bases, the J end by 10 bases, with 18 bases between. CDR3 length equals 15 residues. The DNA of the CDR3 is TGTGCCAGCTCACCCGGGACAATAGGACCGTCGGAGCTGTTTTTT. Amino acid sequence: CASSPGTIGPSELFF.

V and J are TRBV7-9 and TRBJ2-1; 7 nucleotides agree with TRBD2. The CDR3 consists of 16 residues. Unmatched junction bases numbered 11, after V lost 7 bases and J lost 2 bases. Germline V gives CDR1 SEHNR, CDR2 FQNEAQ (reference sequence). CDR3 nucleotide sequence: TGTGCCAGCAACCACCCTGGCGGGAGTACCTACAATGAGCAGTTCTTC. Translated: CASNHPGGSTYNEQFF.

The chain employs TRBV7-3 and TRBJ2-3, with D hard to call. Germline-derived CDR1 and CDR2 are SGHTA and FQGTGA. CDR3 length: 14 amino acids. Trimming stripped 0 bases from V and 4 bases from J, with 8 bases between. The CDR3 here is CASSLTGKPDTQYF. CDR3 DNA sequence: TGTGCCAGCAGCTTAACAGGGAAACCAGATACGCAGTATTTT.

The V call is TRBV6-1, the J call TRBJ1-1, with D hard to call. The CDR3 loop spans 16 amino acids. Germline CDR1 MNHNS, CDR2 SASEGT. V dropped 7 bases and J dropped 4 bases, with 22 bases sitting between them. DNA for the CDR3: TGTGCCAGCAACCCCTCCTATGGAGAGTTAAGCACTGAAGCTTTCTTT. Translated, it gives CASNPSYGELSTEAFF.

The chain joins TRBV20-1 to TRBJ1-2; TRBD1 agrees at 7 bases. After removal of 4 bases from V and 2 bases from J, the junction contained 13 bases not matched to a gene. Germline V gives CDR1 DFQATT, CDR2 SNEGSKA (reference sequence). The CDR3 contains 16 residues. The CDR3 loop is CSATLPPDRRNYGYTF. The CDR3, as DNA: TGCAGTGCTACTCTCCCCCCGGACAGGCGAAACTATGGCTACACCTTC.

The chain uses TRBV12-3 or TRBV12-4 and TRBJ2-1, with D possibly matching TRBD2 (6 bases). The V and J ends lost 1 base and 12 bases respectively, with 10 bases between them. This CDR3 region has 12 residues. In DNA form, the CDR3 reads TGTGCCAGCAGTTTAGGGACTATCGGGCAGTTCTTC. Its translation: CASSLGTIGQFF.

The rearrangement joins TRBV11-3 to TRBJ1-2, with 8 bases that match TRBD1. Germline CDR1 is SGHNT and CDR2 is YENEEA. This CDR3 is built from 14 residues. The trim removed 5 bases at V and 6 bases at J, leaving 8 bases unmatched. CDR3 region: CASSPDDRGHGYTF. The DNA of the CDR3 is TGTGCCAGCAGCCCCGACGACAGGGGTCATGGCTACACCTTC.

The V and J genes are TRBV7-9 and TRBJ2-5; 7 nucleotides match TRBD1. Germline CDR1 reads SEHNR; CDR2 reads FQNEAQ (reference sequence). The CDR3 runs to 12 residues. The J segment lost 6 bases and the V segment lost 4 bases, leaving 2 bases of the junction unmatched. The CDR3 DNA sequence: TGTGCCAGCAGCTGGACAGGCCAGACCCAGTACTTC. It encodes CASSWTGQTQYF.

The chain couples TRBV3-1 to TRBJ2-6, with a tentative D call TRBD1 (6 bases). The V end was cut by 5 bases, the J end by 2 bases, with 10 bases between. Per the germline V gene, CDR1 is LGHDT and CDR2 is YNNKEL (reference sequence). CDR3 length: 15 residues. As DNA, the CDR3 is TGTGCCAGCAGCTCCCACAGGGCTGGGGCCAACGTCCTGACTTTC. This codes for CASSSHRAGANVLTF.

The chain recombines TRBV5-1 with TRBJ2-7; TRBD2 aligns across 10 bases. V dropped 4 bases and J dropped 2; count of bases not matched to a gene: 6. The CDR3 extends over 15 amino acids. CDR1 is SGHRS and CDR2 is YFSETQ in the germline V gene. For the CDR3, the DNA is TGCGCCAGCAGCCAGGATGGGACTAGCGCCTACGAGCAGTACTTC. This sequence encodes CASSQDGTSAYEQYF.

The chain uses TRBV9 and TRBJ2-1; TRBD1 might be the D (6 bases). The V gene's germline CDR1 is SGDLS and CDR2 YYNGEE. This CDR3 is built from 16 residues. V shed 0 bases and J shed 0 bases, with 10 bases lying between them. The DNA of the CDR3 is TGTGCCAGCAGCGTAGAGGGACAAAGCTCCTACAATGAGCAGTTCTTC. Residues: CASSVEGQSSYNEQFF.

The chain joins TRBV9 to TRBJ1-2; D uncertain. The CDR3 length is 14 residues. V dropped 3 bases and J dropped 7 bases, with 16 bases sitting between them. Germline V gene lookup returns CDR1 SGDLS and CDR2 YYNGEE. The CDR3 DNA reads TGTGCCAGCAGCGCCGAGGGAGGTGCTGTTGGCTACACCTTC. Translation: CASSAEGGAVGYTF.

The chain has TRBV11-2 and TRBJ1-1, with a possible D match to TRBD1 (6 bases). The germline gives CDR1 SGHAT, CDR2 FQNNGV. Trimming took 5 bases from V and 3 from J, leaving 13 bases between them. CDR3 length: 14 residues. The CDR3 DNA is TGTGCCAGCAGCGCAACAGGGTACGACACTGAAGCTTTCTTT. Residues: CASSATGYDTEAFF. Together with reference TRBV11-2 and TRBJ1-1, the CDR3 gives the full variable domain: EAGVAQSPRYKIIEKRQSVAFWCNPISGHATLYWYQQILGQGPKLLIQFQNNGVVDDSQLPKDRFSAERLKGVDSTLKIQPAKLEDSAVYLCASSATGYDTEAFFGQGTRLTVV.

The chain recombines TRBV28 with TRBJ1-2; the D gene is possibly TRBD1 (5 bases). Germline CDR1 MDHEN, CDR2 SYDVKM. Trimming left V 1 base short and J 6 bases short, with 15 bases between. The CDR3 is 15 residues long. The CDR3 spells CASSLSSGTWNGYTF. The DNA of the CDR3 is TGTGCCAGCAGTTTATCTTCCGGGACCTGGAATGGCTACACCTTC.

The chain recombines TRBV28 with TRBJ1-2; 8 bases agree with TRBD1. With 6 bases clipped from V and 5 bases from J, the junction kept 8 bases outside the gene matches. Germline V lookup: CDR1 MDHEN, CDR2 SYDVKM. The CDR3 has 14 amino acids. The CDR3 nucleotides are TGTGCCAGCAGCCTACAGGGGGATCGGTATGGCTACACCTTC. Translating it yields CASSLQGDRYGYTF.

This chain uses TRBV30 with TRBJ2-1; possible D gene TRBD2, 6 bases. The CDR3 extends over 14 amino acids. Trimming removed 2 bases from V and 7 bases from J, with 15 bases in between. The germline V gene has CDR1 GTSNPN and CDR2 SVGIG (reference sequence). In DNA, the CDR3 is TGTGCCTGGAGTCTCGGACTGGAGGGTAATGAGCAGTTCTTC. Protein product: CAWSLGLEGNEQFF.

The chain combines TRBV30 with TRBJ2-2, with 7 bases matching TRBD2. This CDR3 is 16 amino acids long. After removal of 2 bases from V and 4 bases from J, the junction contained 10 bases not matched to a gene. From germline, CDR1 is GTSNPN and CDR2 SVGIG (reference sequence). The CDR3 sequence is CAWSILTSVITGELFF. As DNA, the CDR3 is TGTGCCTGGAGTATTTTAACTAGCGTAATCACCGGGGAGCTGTTTTTT. The variable domain in full, with the rest retrieved from reference TRBV30 and TRBJ2-2, is SQTIHQWPATLVQPVGSPLSLECTVEGTSNPNLYWYRQAAGRGLQLLFYSVGIGQISSEVPQNLSASRPQDRQFILSSKKLLLSDSGFYLCAWSILTSVITGELFFGEGSRLTVL.